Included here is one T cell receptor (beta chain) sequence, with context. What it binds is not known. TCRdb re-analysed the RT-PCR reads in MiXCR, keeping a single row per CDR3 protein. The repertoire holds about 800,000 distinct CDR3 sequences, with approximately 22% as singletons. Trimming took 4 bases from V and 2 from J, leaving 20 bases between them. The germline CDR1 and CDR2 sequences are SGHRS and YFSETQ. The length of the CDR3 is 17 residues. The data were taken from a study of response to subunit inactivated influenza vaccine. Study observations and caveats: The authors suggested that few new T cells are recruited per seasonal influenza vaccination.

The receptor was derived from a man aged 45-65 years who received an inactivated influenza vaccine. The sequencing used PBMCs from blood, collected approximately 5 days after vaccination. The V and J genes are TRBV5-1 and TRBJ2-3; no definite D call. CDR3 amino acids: CASSPSGVTLLTDTQYF. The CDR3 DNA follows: TGCGCCAGCAGCCCTTCTGGAGTGACTCTTCTCACAGATACGCAGTATTTT.